The T cell receptor (beta chain) described here comes from a study of T cell repertoires in aging, cancer and after chemotherapy (dated by TCRdb to about 2019). About the study as a whole: Donors were distributed across six age groups ranging from 30 or younger to 70 or older, with at least three individuals included per group. In the solid tumor group, paired pre- and post-chemotherapy samples were obtained from brain tumor (glioblastoma) patients receiving temozolomide-based therapy. Peripheral blood TCR beta repertoires from healthy donors and cancer patients were profiled to examine immunoaging and T cell reconstitution after chemotherapy. A cohort of 220 or so cancer patients (approximately 90 with hematological and around 120 with solid cancers) was assembled, and 100 or so healthy donors were included as a reference group. Some 9 million TCR reads were contained in the full dataset.

Instead of sorted cells or RNA, genomic DNA extracted from peripheral blood served as the source for amplifying TCR beta rearrangements. Study-wide findings and limitations: In healthy donors, the decline in TCR diversity with age was mainly due to loss of richness, whereas in cancer patients loss of evenness also played a role. It was noted by the authors that conclusions about immunological memory after chemotherapy cannot be drawn from the repertoire data. Median generation probability increased over the chemotherapy interval in both cancer cohorts, suggesting repertoire reconstitution through rebound thymic output. Compared with age-matched healthy donors, untreated patients with either hematological or solid cancers had significantly lower TCR diversity in the blood along with higher clonality.

Concerning this clonotype: Its antigen remains unidentified. Base qualities are not at hand, and no much larger clone is one base apart.

The junction carries 19 bases between V and J, which are trimmed by 4 bases and 0 bases respectively. From its cysteine to its phenylalanine, the CDR3 spans 17 amino acids. The retained sequence is limited to the CDR3, 51 bases, with the frame set at the first base. CDR1 is given as SEHNR and CDR2 as FQNEAQ, both from the germline V gene (reference sequence). Rearranged TRB sequences spanning V, D and J segments were amplified in a multiplex touch-down PCR with a mixed TRB-A/B primer pool. Illumina adapters and sample indices were added to the amplicons in two consecutive PCR reactions performed with Phusion HS II polymerase. The amplicons were purified from gel with the NucleoSpin Gel and PCR Clean-up kit and then assessed with Qubit and an Agilent 2100 Bioanalyzer. The libraries were sequenced on an Illumina MiSeq with 600-cycle, single-indexed, paired-end runs. The paper's processing steps were these. Processing of the TRB sequences was carried out with MiXCR versions 2.12 and 3.0.5. A clone was defined as each unique CDR3 nucleotide sequence, and only productive sequences supported by at least two reads were kept. Repertoire metrics included Shannon diversity, evenness, clonality (one minus evenness), and alpha-parameterized diversity profiles from alpha 0 to 5. The IGoR algorithm was used to compute generation probabilities of clones in paired pre- and post-chemotherapy samples. The raw public data were reprocessed by TCRdb itself: fastp quality trimming at Q25, MiXCR clonotype calling, in-frame beta chains only. When rows share a CDR3 protein, they turn into one entry using the most common DNA and genes. TCRdb, not the authors, supplied the V and J calls. This sample has about 5,600 distinct CDR3 sequences in its table, and 25% to 30% of those were observed once. Around 10% of the sample comes from the top ten.

Sequencing was carried out using blood. The source of this sequence is a human donor with a solid tumor. The receptor chain draws on TRBV7-9 and TRBJ2-7, with no confidently assigned D gene. The DNA sequence is TGTGCCAGCAGCTCCCATGAACTACCCCGATTCTCCTACGAGCAGTACTTC. Its amino acids are CASSSHELPRFSYEQYF. The full variable domain, completed from the reference TRBV7-9 and TRBJ2-7 proteins outside the CDR3, reads DTGVSQNPRHKITKRGQNVTFRCDPISEHNRLYWYRQTLGQGPEFLTYFQNEAQLEKSRLLSDRFSAERPKGSFSTLEIQRTEQGDSAMYLCASSSHELPRFSYEQYFGPGTRLTVT.